This T cell receptor (beta chain) was recovered during a study of T cells expressing NK-cell markers. The overall study: One of eight sequenced donors was HCMV-seronegative; the other seven were seropositive.

Study findings and constraints: For a few donors, these clonotypes were likewise the leading ones in the CD3+CD56-NKG2C+ fraction.

It was by 5'RACE template switching with UMIs that TCR beta cDNA was made. Each CDR3 protein gets one entry in TCRdb, which reprocessed the 5' RACE reads and gives no DNA. The sample totals 140,000 to 150,000 distinct CDR3 sequences. CDR1 SGHKS and CDR2 YYEKEE come from the germline V gene (reference sequence). The CDR3 length is 14 residues. Comment on this clonotype: Its antigen is undetermined.

The material sequenced was blood T cells: a sorted CD56 or NKG2C T cell subset, CD4+ or CD8+ T cells, or bulk PBMC T cells (not recorded which). The chain links TRBV5-5 to TRBJ2-5; TCRdb's D call of TRBD2 is untestable without DNA. The sequence came from a man aged 18 to 30 in good health. This CDR3 reads CASSREATKETQYF. The full variable domain, with the rest looked up from reference TRBV5-5 and TRBJ2-5, is DAGVTQSPTHLIKTRGQQVTLRCSPISGHKSVSWYQQVLGQGPQFIFQYYEKEERGRGNFPDRFSARQFPNYSSELNVNALLLGDSALYLCASSREATKETQYFGPGTRLLVL.